The 9 T cell receptor beta chains below all came from one sample that was sequenced in a study of early stage breast cancer tumors. Some clones are missing from TCRdb's copy, which holds only in-frame ones; the method was immunoSEQ multiplex PCR. Among some 11,000 clones listed, around 75% were seen once. The material sequenced was breast tumor tissue. These receptors all come from a person between 65 and 79 years old with breast cancer.

V is TRBV5-1 and J is TRBJ2-2; D is unclear. V was trimmed by 0 bases and J by 5 bases, leaving 8 bases between them. The CDR3 contains 14 residues. Germline V CDR1 and CDR2: SGHRS, YFSETQ. CDR3 protein: CASSLGRTTGELFF. DNA of the CDR3: TGCGCCAGCAGCTTGGGCCGCACAACCGGGGAGCTGTTTTTT. Using reference TRBV5-1 and TRBJ2-2 for the parts outside the CDR3, the full variable domain is KAGVTQTPRYLIKTRGQQVTLSCSPISGHRSVSWYQQTPGQGLQFLFEYFSETQRNKGNFPGRFSGRQFSNSRSEMNVSTLELGDSALYLCASSLGRTTGELFFGEGSRLTVL.

This chain links TRBV5-1 with TRBJ1-1, with 7 bases fitting TRBD1. This CDR3 spans 13 amino acids. CDR1 is SGHRS and CDR2 is YFSETQ in the germline V gene. Trimming removed 4 bases from V and 4 bases from J; junction bases left unmatched: 4. The CDR3 is CASSEGAGTEAFF. CDR3 nucleotides: TGCGCCAGCAGCGAGGGGGCGGGCACTGAAGCTTTCTTT.

The chain uses TRBV11-2 and TRBJ1-2; 8 bases are shared with TRBD1. The CDR3 is 14 amino acids. The germline CDR1 and CDR2 sequences are SGHAT and FQNNGV. The V gene end was trimmed by 5 bases and the J gene end by 8 bases; junction bases not matched to a gene: 10. Written as DNA, the CDR3 is TGTGCCAGCAGCCCCTCGACAGGGGCAGTAGGCTACACCTTC. Translated: CASSPSTGAVGYTF.

The chain joins TRBV19 to TRBJ2-7; a possible D gene is TRBD1 (5 bases). The CDR3 runs 13 residues. The germline gives CDR1 LNHDA, CDR2 SQIVND (reference sequence). V lost 1 base, J lost 4 bases, and 8 bases lay in between. CDR3 in DNA: TGTGCCAGTAGTATAGTGAAGGGGTACGAGCAGTACTTC. It codes for CASSIVKGYEQYF. Looking up the rest from reference TRBV19 and TRBJ2-7 gives the full variable domain: DGGITQSPKYLFRKEGQNVTLSCEQNLNHDAMYWYRQDPGQGLRLIYYSQIVNDFQKGDIAEGYSVSREKKESFPLTVTSAQKNPTAFYLCASSIVKGYEQYFGPGTRLTVT.

V and J are TRBV19 and TRBJ1-5; D is perhaps TRBD1 (5 bases). CDR1 and CDR2 from the germline V gene are LNHDA and SQIVND (reference sequence). The CDR3 spans 16 residues. V lost 1 base, J lost 4 bases, and 14 bases lay in between. The CDR3 reads CASSIGVKRTNQPQHF. CDR3 sequence (DNA): TGTGCCAGTAGTATAGGAGTTAAGAGGACAAATCAGCCCCAGCATTTT. Looking up the rest from reference TRBV19 and TRBJ1-5 gives the full variable domain: DGGITQSPKYLFRKEGQNVTLSCEQNLNHDAMYWYRQDPGQGLRLIYYSQIVNDFQKGDIAEGYSVSREKKESFPLTVTSAQKNPTAFYLCASSIGVKRTNQPQHFGDGTRLSIL.

This clone was observed a few times. This sequence joins TRBV10-1 and TRBJ1-1; TRBD1 might be the D (5 bases). Trimming removed 6 bases at V and 3 bases at J, with 11 bases between. Germline V lookup: CDR1 WNHNN, CDR2 SYGVQD (reference sequence). The CDR3 spans 13 residues. This CDR3 reads CASSVGADTEAFF. CDR3 nucleotides: TGCGCCAGCAGCGTAGGGGCGGACACTGAAGCTTTCTTT.

CDR3 in amino acids: CAWTSGTGGDGYTF. As DNA, the CDR3 is TGTGCCTGGACCTCCGGGACAGGGGGCGATGGCTACACCTTC. This chain links TRBV30 with TRBJ1-2, with 12 bases lining up with TRBD1. The CDR3 runs 14 residues. V shed 4 bases, J shed 6 bases, and the junction held 6 bases outside the gene matches. Germline CDR1 reads GTSNPN; CDR2 reads SVGIG (reference sequence).

The V and J genes are TRBV9 and TRBJ2-3; 8 positions agree with TRBD2. The CDR3 contains 17 residues. V lost 4 bases, J lost 0 bases, and 10 bases stayed unmatched. Germline values: CDR1 SGDLS, CDR2 YYNGEE. CDR3 protein: CASSPQAGASSTDTQYF. CDR3 DNA sequence: TGTGCCAGCAGCCCCCAAGCGGGAGCTTCTAGCACAGATACGCAGTATTTT.

The rearrangement joins TRBV7-2 to TRBJ2-5; 7 bases are a match to TRBD2. V was clipped by 2 bases and J by 7 bases; unmatched bases: 13. Germline CDR1 reads SGHTA; CDR2 reads FQGNSA. CDR3 length: 16 residues. The CDR3 reads CASSLRAGEGGGTQYF. In DNA form, the CDR3 reads TGTGCCAGCAGCTTACGTGCGGGGGAGGGCGGCGGGACCCAGTACTTC.